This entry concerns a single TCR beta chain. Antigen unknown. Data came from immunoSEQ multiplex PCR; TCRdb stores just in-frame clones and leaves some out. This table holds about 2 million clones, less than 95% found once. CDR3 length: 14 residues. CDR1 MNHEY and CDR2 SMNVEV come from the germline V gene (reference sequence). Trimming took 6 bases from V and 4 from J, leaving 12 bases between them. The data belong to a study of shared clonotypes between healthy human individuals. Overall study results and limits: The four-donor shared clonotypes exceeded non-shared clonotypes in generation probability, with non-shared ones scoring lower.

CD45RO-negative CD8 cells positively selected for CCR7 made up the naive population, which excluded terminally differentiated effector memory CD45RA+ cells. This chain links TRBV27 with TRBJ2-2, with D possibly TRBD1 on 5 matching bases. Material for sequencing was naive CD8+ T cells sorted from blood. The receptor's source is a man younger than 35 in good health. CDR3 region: CASSRTPGTGELFF. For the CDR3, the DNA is TGTGCCAGCAGCCGGACACCCGGCACCGGGGAGCTGTTTTTT.